The entry that follows covers one T cell receptor beta chain sequence. The count of this clone is one. Which antigen it targets is not known. No base qualities exist here, and no much larger clone lies one base off it. Between the V and J ends, shortened by 1 base and 2 bases respectively, the junction contains 6 bases. Taken from the germline V gene (reference sequence), the CDR1 and CDR2 loops are LNHNV and YYDKDF. From its cysteine to its phenylalanine, the CDR3 spans 13 amino acids. Only CDR3 DNA is held: 39 bases, read in frame from base 1. Per the publication, the time point label means: cells obtained before transplantation from donor or recipient. CD3+CD4+ and CD3+CD8+ populations were FACS-sorted from unstimulated pre-transplant donor and recipient cells taken from spleen or lymph nodes. This entry belongs to a study of graft-versus-host responses after intestinal transplantation (dated by TCRdb to the early 2020s). Context from the whole study: The transplants that recipients received were multivisceral, liver-intestinal, or isolated intestinal. All recipients received anti-thymocyte globulin induction followed by maintenance tacrolimus and steroids for 3 to 4 years. After intestinal transplantation, graft-versus-host and host-versus-graft alloreactive T cell clones were followed in the graft, circulation and bone marrow using bulk TCR-beta CDR3 sequencing. To identify alloreactive clones, pre-transplant mixed lymphocyte reaction products were sequenced and then compared with unstimulated pre-transplant donor and recipient T cells. The cohort enrolled some 25 intestinal transplant recipients including one retransplant, and a few patients lacking pretransplant specimens were excluded. Donor T cell macrochimerism was defined as a peak of at least 4% donor T cells among recipient peripheral blood mononuclear cells. Samples from three later patients were sequenced in-house on an Illumina MiSeq with MiXCR processing rather than by the commercial service.

Study-wide findings and limitations: The conclusions were limited by the relatively low number and heterogeneity of the intestinal transplant patients. In patients with donor T cell macrochimerism, the allografts had high GvH to HvG T cell clonal ratios. Early after transplant, declines in HvG clones were associated with peak levels of circulating GvH clones. GvH clones were detected in recipient bone marrow, and some of these GvH clones were observed earlier in ileal mucosa or blood, consistent with an intestinal mucosal origin.

The receptor library was made with the immunoSEQ multiplex PCR assay. For most patients, genomic DNA was isolated with the Qiagen DNeasy Blood and Tissue Kit and shipped frozen to Adaptive Biotechnologies for TCR sequencing. High-throughput TCR-beta CDR3 sequencing of genomic DNA from most patients was performed by Adaptive Biotechnologies. From the authors' description of their analysis: TCR sequencing data were retrieved from Adaptive's ImmunoSEQ software for around 18 patients, whereas a few other patients were processed with MiXCR and VDJtools. CD4 versus CD8 sorting errors were corrected by removing sequences found in both subsets at a frequency ratio below 5:1. Because the origin of CDR3 nucleotide sequences shared between donor and recipient could not be assigned, those sequences were removed. To count as alloreactive, a clone needed at least 2-fold expansion over unstimulated cells and a minimum CFSE-low frequency of 0.002% (template counts) or 0.001% (read counts). A clone was considered mappable if detected in the sequenced pre-transplant spleen, lymph node, or MLR CFSE-low populations of the donor or recipient. The cumulative frequency of alloreactive clones was calculated as a percentage of all sequences, weighted by copy number. This immuneACCESS table, as held by TCRdb, lists in-frame sequences with V and J called but not all clones. Of the missing ones, under half trace to an unresolved V gene in checked studies; the others have no known cause. The V and J calls and the clone size are those of that table, but D and trimming were determined from the DNA. This sample is represented by 95,000 to 150,000 clones; roughly 95% of them were singletons. More than 2.5% of the sample belongs to the ten largest clones.

The sample here was unstimulated CD8+ T cells sorted from spleen or lymph node cells, taken before intestinal transplant. The receptor was derived from a human donor who received an intestinal transplant. Recombination joined TRBV15 with TRBJ2-7; no D gene is confidently identified. The DNA sequence follows: TGTGCCACCAGCAGAGGCTCCCCCTACGAGCAGTACTTC. Its coded protein is CATSRGSPYEQYF.